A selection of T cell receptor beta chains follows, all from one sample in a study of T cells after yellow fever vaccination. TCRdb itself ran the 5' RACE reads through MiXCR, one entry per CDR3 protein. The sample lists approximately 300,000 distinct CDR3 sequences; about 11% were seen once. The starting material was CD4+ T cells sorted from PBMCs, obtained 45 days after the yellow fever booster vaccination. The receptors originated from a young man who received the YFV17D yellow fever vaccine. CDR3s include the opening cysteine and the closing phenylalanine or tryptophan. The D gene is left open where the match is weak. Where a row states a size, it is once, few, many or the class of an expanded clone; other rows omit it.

cdr3_nt: TGCAGTGCTAGGGGATTGCTAGGTCTAGTCACAGATACGCAGTATTTT
cdr3_aa: CSARGLLGLVTDTQYF
j_call: TRBJ2-3
clone_size: few
d_call: NA
cdr3_length: 16
v_call: TRBV20-1

cdr3_nt: TGCGCCAGCAGTGAGGGGGGGAGAAGAGATACGCAGTATTTT
cdr3_aa: CASSEGGRRDTQYF
j_call: TRBJ2-3
clone_size: many
d_call: NA
cdr3_length: 14
v_call: TRBV10-1

cdr3_nt: TGTGCCAGCAGCACCGACAGGGTCAGCAATCAGCCCCAGCATTTT
cdr3_aa: CASSTDRVSNQPQHF
j_call: TRBJ1-5
clone_size: NA
d_call: TRBD1
cdr3_length: 15
v_call: TRBV7-2

cdr3_nt: TGCGCCAGCAGCCAAGATCTTGGGGTGGCGGGGGGCCTACCAACGAACACCGGGGAGCTGTTTTTT
cdr3_aa: CASSQDLGVAGGLPTNTGELFF
j_call: TRBJ2-2
clone_size: NA
d_call: TRBD2
cdr3_length: 22
v_call: TRBV4-1

cdr3_nt: TGTGCCAGCAGCACGGACGGCTACGAGCAGTACTTC
cdr3_aa: CASSTDGYEQYF
j_call: TRBJ2-7
clone_size: few
d_call: NA
cdr3_length: 12
v_call: TRBV7-9

cdr3_nt: TGTGCCAGCAGCCAAGCGGGCAGTACATCTTTCTTC
cdr3_aa: CASSQAGSTSFF
j_call: TRBJ2-1
clone_size: NA
d_call: NA
cdr3_length: 12
v_call: TRBV3-1

cdr3_nt: TGTGCCAGCAGCCAAACTAGCGGGGGGTTTCAAGAGACCCAGTACTTC
cdr3_aa: CASSQTSGGFQETQYF
j_call: TRBJ2-5
clone_size: few
d_call: TRBD2
cdr3_length: 16
v_call: TRBV9

cdr3_nt: TGTGCCAGCAGCTTAGTTGGGGCGGGGCAGCCCCAGCATTTT
cdr3_aa: CASSLVGAGQPQHF
j_call: TRBJ1-5
clone_size: many
d_call: NA
cdr3_length: 14
v_call: TRBV7-2

cdr3_nt: TGCAGCGTAGGGCAGAACTATGGCTACACCTTC
cdr3_aa: CSVGQNYGYTF
j_call: TRBJ1-2
clone_size: many
d_call: NA
cdr3_length: 11
v_call: TRBV29-1

cdr3_nt: TGCAGCGCCCGGGACTACCTCAATGAGCAGTTCTTC
cdr3_aa: CSARDYLNEQFF
j_call: TRBJ2-1
clone_size: NA
d_call: TRBD2
cdr3_length: 12
v_call: TRBV29-1

cdr3_nt: TGTGCCAGCAGCTCCAGCGGGGTAGATACGCAGTATTTT
cdr3_aa: CASSSSGVDTQYF
j_call: TRBJ2-3
clone_size: many
d_call: TRBD2
cdr3_length: 13
v_call: TRBV5-4

cdr3_nt: TGTGCCAGCAATCCGCGGGGGACAGATACGCAGTATTTT
cdr3_aa: CASNPRGTDTQYF
j_call: TRBJ2-3
clone_size: NA
d_call: TRBD2
cdr3_length: 13
v_call: TRBV27

cdr3_nt: TGTGCCAGCAGCTTGGCCCCCGCAGGGGCCGCTTCACCCCTCCACTTT
cdr3_aa: CASSLAPAGAASPLHF
j_call: TRBJ1-6
clone_size: NA
d_call: NA
cdr3_length: 16
v_call: TRBV5-4

cdr3_nt: TGTGCCAGCAGCTTGAGTCTTTTCGGCCGGTTTTCGGAGACCCAGTACTTC
cdr3_aa: CASSLSLFGRFSETQYF
j_call: TRBJ2-5
clone_size: few
d_call: NA
cdr3_length: 17
v_call: TRBV5-6

cdr3_nt: TGCAGCGCTAAACAGGGATCCGACGAAAAACTGTTTTTT
cdr3_aa: CSAKQGSDEKLFF
j_call: TRBJ1-4
clone_size: NA
d_call: NA
cdr3_length: 13
v_call: TRBV29-1

cdr3_nt: TGCGCCAGCAGTACGAGAGCCGGGGAGCTGTTTTTT
cdr3_aa: CASSTRAGELFF
j_call: TRBJ2-2
clone_size: many
d_call: NA
cdr3_length: 12
v_call: TRBV23-1

cdr3_nt: TGCGCCAGCAGCGCAGCGGAATTCACAGATACGCAGTATTTT
cdr3_aa: CASSAAEFTDTQYF
j_call: TRBJ2-3
clone_size: NA
d_call: NA
cdr3_length: 14
v_call: TRBV5-1

cdr3_nt: TGTGCCAGCAGTCCCTCGTGGACCCGGAACACTGAAGCTTTCTTT
cdr3_aa: CASSPSWTRNTEAFF
j_call: TRBJ1-1
clone_size: few
d_call: NA
cdr3_length: 15
v_call: TRBV6-2/TRBV6-3

cdr3_nt: TGCAGTGAGCTGGCCGCGGGGGGGATGCCAGATACGCAGTATTTT
cdr3_aa: CSELAAGGMPDTQYF
j_call: TRBJ2-3
clone_size: many
d_call: TRBD2
cdr3_length: 15
v_call: TRBV20-1

cdr3_nt: TGTGCCAGCAGCTTAGAACGGACACAAGAGACCCAGTACTTC
cdr3_aa: CASSLERTQETQYF
j_call: TRBJ2-5
clone_size: few
d_call: NA
cdr3_length: 14
v_call: TRBV11-2

cdr3_nt: TGCAGTGCTAGAAGCGCGGGGGGGTCGGAGACCCAGTACTTC
cdr3_aa: CSARSAGGSETQYF
j_call: TRBJ2-5
clone_size: few
d_call: TRBD2
cdr3_length: 14
v_call: TRBV20-1

cdr3_nt: TGTGCCAGCAGCACCACAAGTCTACAGCCCCAGCATTTT
cdr3_aa: CASSTTSLQPQHF
j_call: TRBJ1-5
clone_size: few
d_call: NA
cdr3_length: 13
v_call: TRBV7-2

cdr3_nt: TGTGCCACCAGCAGCCGGACACTCGATCAGCCCCAGCATTTT
cdr3_aa: CATSSRTLDQPQHF
j_call: TRBJ1-5
clone_size: NA
d_call: NA
cdr3_length: 14
v_call: TRBV15

cdr3_nt: TGTGCCAGCAGCTCCGCCTATAGCAATCAGCCCCAGCATTTT
cdr3_aa: CASSSAYSNQPQHF
j_call: TRBJ1-5
clone_size: few
d_call: NA
cdr3_length: 14
v_call: TRBV7-2

cdr3_nt: TGCGCCAGCAGGTATCGGCAGGACTATGGCTACACCTTC
cdr3_aa: CASRYRQDYGYTF
j_call: TRBJ1-2
clone_size: NA
d_call: NA
cdr3_length: 13
v_call: TRBV5-1

cdr3_nt: TGCGCCAGCAGCTTGGCCTGGCGGGAGCAGTACTTC
cdr3_aa: CASSLAWREQYF
j_call: TRBJ2-7
clone_size: few
d_call: NA
cdr3_length: 12
v_call: TRBV5-1

cdr3_nt: TGCGCCAGCAGCTTCCTTGTTGGCGGGGACTCCTACGAGCAGTACTTC
cdr3_aa: CASSFLVGGDSYEQYF
j_call: TRBJ2-7
clone_size: NA
d_call: NA
cdr3_length: 16
v_call: TRBV5-1

cdr3_nt: TGTGCCAGCAGTCCTAACGACCACGGCTACGAGCAGTACTTC
cdr3_aa: CASSPNDHGYEQYF
j_call: TRBJ2-7
clone_size: few
d_call: NA
cdr3_length: 14
v_call: TRBV3-1

cdr3_nt: TGTGCCAGCAGCTTAGTTAGGGCCACCGGGGAGCTGTTTTTT
cdr3_aa: CASSLVRATGELFF
j_call: TRBJ2-2
clone_size: NA
d_call: NA
cdr3_length: 14
v_call: TRBV7-2

cdr3_nt: TGCGCCAGCACCCCCGCCCGGGTGGATACGCAGTATTTT
cdr3_aa: CASTPARVDTQYF
j_call: TRBJ2-3
clone_size: NA
d_call: NA
cdr3_length: 13
v_call: TRBV5-1

cdr3_nt: TGTGCCAGCAGCCAAGATGTCGGGTGGCAGAACAATGAGCAGTTCTTC
cdr3_aa: CASSQDVGWQNNEQFF
j_call: TRBJ2-1
clone_size: few
d_call: NA
cdr3_length: 16
v_call: TRBV14

cdr3_nt: TGCAGCGTTGGGGGAGGCAGGGAAGCTTTCTTT
cdr3_aa: CSVGGGREAFF
j_call: TRBJ1-1
clone_size: NA
d_call: NA
cdr3_length: 11
v_call: TRBV29-1

cdr3_nt: TGTGCCACCAGCAGAAAATACAGGGGGCTTGAATCTTATGGGGCCAACGTCCTGACTTTC
cdr3_aa: CATSRKYRGLESYGANVLTF
j_call: TRBJ2-6
clone_size: NA
d_call: TRBD1
cdr3_length: 20
v_call: TRBV15